The next 2 T cell receptor beta chains were all read from a single sample in a study of STAT3 mutations in large granular lymphocyte leukemia. Study-wide results and caveats: In T-cell large granular lymphocyte leukemia, about half of patients showed multiple immunodominant subclonotypes.

These TCRs' antigens remain unknown. TCRdb keeps only in-frame clones here, not all; method: immunoSEQ multiplex PCR. The listing records about 2,400 clones. Input material: PBMCs. The receptor source for this set is a human donor with T large granular lymphocyte leukemia. The donor label of this sample is uncertain. Some clones in this sample may be carry-over from other donors' samples.

Concerning this clone: Likely a read error: the CDR3 ends without its conserved phenylalanine or tryptophan. No DNA is shown, since the ends of the CDR3 on it are uncertain; the CDR3 is the one TCRdb lists. This rearrangement joins TRBV10-3 to TRBJ2-1; the table assigns TRBD1, which was not confirmed against the DNA. Both ends counted, the CDR3 spans 15 residues. CDR1 and CDR2 (germline): ENHRY, SYGVKD. CDR3 sequence: CAISLAPFGAGMDNE.

Note on this clone: No conserved phenylalanine or tryptophan ends this CDR3, so it is likely a read error. No DNA is shown, since the ends of the CDR3 on it are uncertain; the CDR3 is the one TCRdb lists. The CDR3 loop reads CTNSIGIQP. The chain combines TRBV19 with TRBJ2-3; no DNA check was done on the table's D call, TRBD1. Germline lookup yields CDR1 LNHDA and CDR2 SQIVND (reference sequence). The CDR3 is made up of 9 amino acids, end residues included.